The source of this T cell receptor beta chain is a study of radiotherapy plus CTLA-4 blockade in lung cancer (dated by TCRdb to between 2018 and 2020). Regarding the complete study: Among enrolled patients, under 20% had an objective response and 25% to 40% reached disease control.

As concerns this clone: The antigen it binds to is not known. Per-base quality was not reported, and no clone a single base away is much larger than it.

In this study, focal radiation therapy paired with CTLA-4 blockade (ipilimumab) was tested in patients who had chemo-refractory metastatic non-small-cell lung cancer. The paper as a whole reports these results and caveats: After treatment with radiotherapy and ipilimumab, TCR clones that came from tumors expanded in the peripheral blood. The strongest predictors of response, as reported, were early dynamic changes in blood T cell clones along with a rise in serum interferon-beta after radiation.

Libraries were made using the immunoSEQ multiplex PCR assay. TCRdb provides this immuneACCESS table in a form limited to in-frame rearrangements. Some clones are lacking; in checked studies, under half of them reflect an unresolved V gene, and why the rest are absent is not known. A total of fewer than 100,000 clones appear in this sample, 60% to 85% of them only once. Jointly, the top ten make up approximately 22% of the sample. CDR1 and CDR2 (SGHRS, YFSETQ) derive from the germline V gene. The CDR3 contains 14 residues, cysteine and phenylalanine counted. The CDR3 DNA has 42 bases and is translated from base 1. Germline trimming amounts to 1 base on V and 4 bases on J, with 1 as the count of junction bases outside the gene matches.

Sequencing was performed on peripheral blood, taken from a patient treated with radiotherapy plus ipilimumab. The chain links TRBV5-1 with TRBJ2-7; 11 central bases correspond to TRBD1. The receptor was derived from a human donor with non-small cell lung cancer whose response to radiotherapy plus ipilimumab could not be evaluated. Some clones in this sample may be carry-over from other donors' samples. In nucleotide form, the sequence is TGCGCCAGCAGCTTGAGGGACAGGGGGTACGAGCAGTACTTC. Its amino acids are CASSLRDRGYEQYF.